The 10 T cell receptor beta chains below come from one sample, sequenced in a study of CD8+ T cells in alopecia areata. Treatment specified: oral pan-JAK inhibitor, 5-10 mg twice daily. In each case, RNA was isolated and then reverse transcribed into cDNA as the sequencing template. TCRdb keeps only in-frame clones here, not all; method: immunoSEQ multiplex PCR. The data show around 170,000 clones, about half seen once. This sample comprised CD8+ T cells sorted from blood, obtained around week 52, from a patient treated with tofacitinib. The receptors originated from a human donor with alopecia areata.

This clone turned up a few times. This CDR3 is also generated by other DNA sequences in the sample. The V gene is TRBV11-2, the J gene TRBJ2-7; D is unclear. This CDR3 region has 12 residues. V shed 1 base and J shed 3 bases, with 4 bases lying between them. Per germline, CDR1 SGHAT and CDR2 FQNNGV. Here the CDR3 reads CASSLGSYEQYF. The DNA of the CDR3 is TGTGCCAGCAGCTTAGGCAGCTACGAGCAGTACTTC.

This chain links TRBV4-1 with TRBJ1-6, with D unclear. Trimming cost V 0 bases and J 11 bases, with 14 bases left between them. This CDR3 contains 15 residues. CDR1 and CDR2 (germline): MGHRA, YSYEKL. DNA for the CDR3: TGCGCCAGCAGCCAAGAAGCGGGCCTGATGACACCCCTCCACTTT. This translates into CASSQEAGLMTPLHF.

This clone has more than one count but fewer than ten. The chain carries TRBV10-3 and TRBJ2-5; 9 bases align to TRBD1. The CDR3 extends over 14 amino acids. The ends lost 1 base at V and 5 bases at J; junction bases unmatched: 2. Germline-derived CDR1 and CDR2 are ENHRY and SYGVKD. The CDR3 spells CAISEWDREETQYF. The CDR3 coding sequence is TGTGCCATCAGTGAGTGGGACAGGGAGGAGACCCAGTACTTC.

The chain uses TRBV6-5 and TRBJ1-2; D remains unclear. V was cut by 2 bases and J by 4 bases, with 8 bases left in between. Germline CDR1 reads MNHEY; CDR2 reads SVGAGI. The CDR3 runs to 13 residues. DNA of the CDR3: TGTGCCAGCAGTTACGACGGATTCTATGGCTACACCTTC. This gives the protein CASSYDGFYGYTF.

This clone has more than one count but fewer than ten. V is TRBV6-5 and J is TRBJ2-7, with D possibly matching TRBD2 (5 bases). CDR1 and CDR2 from the germline V gene are MNHEY and SVGAGI. Trimming shortened V by 2 bases and J by 6 bases, and 14 bases separated the two germline ends. The CDR3 is made up of 14 amino acids. Written as DNA, the CDR3 is TGTGCCAGCAGTTACGACGGGGAGTTGGGCGAGCAGTACTTC. The encoded protein is CASSYDGELGEQYF.

This clone was seen more than once but under ten times. The V and J genes are TRBV5-1 and TRBJ2-3; a weak D match, TRBD1 (6 bases). The CDR3 extends over 14 amino acids. Trimming took off 4 bases at V and 4 bases at J, with 13 bases between the two ends. Germline V gene data show CDR1 as SGHRS and CDR2 as YFSETQ. Here the CDR3 reads CASSPRQVADTQYF. The CDR3 nucleotides read TGCGCCAGCAGCCCTCGACAGGTCGCAGATACGCAGTATTTT.

V usage is TRBV2 and J usage is TRBJ2-3; 7 nucleotides match TRBD2. The CDR3 covers 12 residues. Germline lookup yields CDR1 SNHLY and CDR2 FYNNEI. The J segment lost 11 bases and the V segment lost 6 bases, leaving 8 bases of the junction unmatched. The CDR3 spells CASRESGVEQYF. Written as DNA, the CDR3 is TGTGCCAGCAGGGAGAGCGGGGTGGAGCAGTATTTT.

This rearrangement joins TRBV11-1 to TRBJ1-1; D is undetermined. Per the germline V gene, CDR1 is SGHAT and CDR2 is FQDESV (reference sequence). This CDR3 has 12 amino acids. The ends were cut back, 5 bases at V and 5 bases at J, with 9 bases in the middle. CDR3 coding DNA: TGTGCCAGCAGCCCGAGCGGGACTGAAGCTTTCTTT. It is translated as CASSPSGTEAFF.

This chain joins TRBV5-1 and TRBJ2-3; D not certain. Germline values: CDR1 SGHRS, CDR2 YFSETQ. The V and J ends lost 5 bases and 0 bases respectively, with 16 bases between them. The CDR3 spans 16 residues. The DNA for the CDR3 is TGCGCCAGCAGATACGTACTGGAATCTAGCACAGATACGCAGTATTTT. It codes for CASRYVLESSTDTQYF.

V gene TRBV6-6 combines with J gene TRBJ1-2, with D unresolved. V shed 7 bases and J shed 2 bases, with 5 bases lying between them. CDR1 and CDR2 (germline): MNHNY, SVGAGI (reference sequence). The CDR3 totals 11 residues. The CDR3 is CASILNYGYTF. CDR3 sequence (DNA): TGTGCCAGCATCCTAAACTATGGCTACACCTTC.